Listed below are T cell receptor beta chains from one sample, sequenced in a study of identical twins. Each CDR3 protein gets one entry after TCRdb re-called the 5' RACE reads with MiXCR. Among around 690,000 distinct CDR3 sequences listed, approximately 21% were seen once. Another study also made use of these data, one on T cells expressing NK-cell markers.

The specimen was PBMCs. These receptors all stem from a woman aged 18-29 years in good health. Both conserved end residues are part of each CDR3. The D gene is left open where the match is weak. Size tells how often a clone was seen (once, few, many) or the class of an expanded clone, and some rows leave it out.

clone_size	d_call	j_call	v_call	cdr3_aa	cdr3_nt
few	-	TRBJ1-1	TRBV5-4	CASSSLGRGTNTEAFF	TGTGCCAGCAGCTCCCTTGGGAGAGGGACGAACACTGAAGCTTTCTTT
-	TRBD2	TRBJ2-7	TRBV7-2	CASSLAASGLDYEQYF	TGTGCCAGCAGCTTAGCGGCTAGCGGGTTAGACTACGAGCAGTACTTC
-	-	TRBJ2-1	TRBV3-1	CASSKEVAWTPGSEQFF	TGTGCCAGCAGCAAAGAGGTAGCGTGGACGCCTGGTAGTGAGCAGTTCTTC
-	-	TRBJ2-7	TRBV3-1	CASSPTRESYEQYF	TGTGCCAGCAGCCCCACCAGGGAATCCTACGAGCAGTACTTC
-	-	TRBJ2-1	TRBV20-1	CSARGGTNNEQFF	TGCAGTGCCAGGGGAGGGACAAACAATGAGCAGTTCTTC
few	-	TRBJ2-7	TRBV21-1	CASSNRQGASYEQYF	TGTGCCAGCAGCAACCGACAGGGAGCGTCCTACGAGCAGTACTTC
many	TRBD2	TRBJ2-3	TRBV12-3/TRBV12-4	CASSPRLAGTTDTQYF	TGTGCCAGCAGTCCCCGACTAGCGGGGACCACAGATACGCAGTATTTT
-	-	TRBJ1-1	TRBV20-1	CSAKRGLMNTEAFF	TGCAGTGCGAAACGAGGGCTGATGAACACTGAAGCTTTCTTT
-	-	TRBJ1-5	TRBV27	CASSPTRDQPQHF	TGTGCCAGCAGTCCGACCCGAGATCAGCCCCAGCATTTT
few	TRBD2	TRBJ2-7	TRBV20-1	CSASLAGANYEQYF	TGCAGTGCTTCCCTAGCGGGGGCGAACTACGAGCAGTACTTC
few	-	TRBJ1-2	TRBV20-1	CSATQGGGVWGSGYTF	TGCAGTGCTACACAGGGTGGCGGGGTGTGGGGTTCAGGCTACACCTTC
few	-	TRBJ2-7	TRBV28	CASLGAASSYEQYF	TGTGCCAGCCTCGGGGCAGCAAGCTCCTACGAGCAGTACTTC
few	TRBD2	TRBJ2-1	TRBV10-3	CAIQRGRDEQFF	TGTGCCATCCAGCGGGGTAGGGATGAGCAGTTCTTC
few	-	TRBJ2-7	TRBV5-6	CASSLEAGRLLEQYF	TGTGCCAGCAGCTTGGAGGCCGGGAGATTATTGGAGCAGTACTTC
few	-	TRBJ2-1	TRBV20-1	CSANRPAYNEQFF	TGCAGTGCCAACAGACCCGCGTACAATGAGCAGTTCTTC
-	-	TRBJ1-1	TRBV18	CASSQLTSEAFF	TGTGCCAGCTCACAGCTGACCTCCGAAGCTTTCTTT
-	-	TRBJ2-1	TRBV6-1	CASRPRVRGPLYNKQFF	TGTGCCAGCAGGCCCAGGGTCCGGGGGCCCCTCTACAATAAGCAGTTCTTC
-	TRBD2	TRBJ2-7	TRBV6-5	CASSYSVASGAYEQYF	TGTGCCAGCAGTTACTCGGTAGCTAGCGGAGCCTACGAGCAGTACTTC
-	TRBD2	TRBJ2-1	TRBV10-3	CATRSGTSGSYNEQFF	TGTGCCACCCGTTCCGGGACTAGCGGGAGCTACAATGAGCAGTTCTTC
-	TRBD1	TRBJ2-5	TRBV7-8	CASSLAQGVDETQYF	TGTGCCAGCAGCTTAGCCCAGGGGGTTGATGAGACCCAGTACTTC
-	-	TRBJ2-4	TRBV5-6	CASSKGGVAKNIQYF	TGTGCCAGCAGCAAGGGGGGGGTGGCCAAAAACATTCAGTACTTC
many	-	TRBJ2-1	TRBV7-9	CASSSPFDEQFF	TGTGCCAGCAGTTCCCCATTTGATGAGCAGTTCTTC
many	TRBD2	TRBJ2-7	TRBV4-3	CASSQGLAGSYEQYF	TGCGCCAGCAGCCAAGGACTAGCGGGCTCCTACGAGCAGTACTTC
-	-	TRBJ2-3	TRBV20-1	CSAPSRTSSSTDTQYF	TGCAGTGCCCCAAGTAGGACTTCCTCTAGCACAGATACGCAGTATTTT
few	-	TRBJ2-1	TRBV6-1	CASRPSASGENEQFF	TGTGCCAGCAGGCCCTCCGCGTCGGGAGAGAATGAGCAGTTCTTC
few	-	TRBJ2-1	TRBV12-3/TRBV12-4	CASARTGPSYNEQFF	TGTGCCAGCGCCAGAACAGGGCCGAGCTACAATGAGCAGTTCTTC
-	-	TRBJ1-2	TRBV6-1	CASISSRDFHESSYGYTF	TGTGCCAGCATCTCCTCCCGGGACTTTCACGAATCGAGCTATGGCTACACCTTC